Described below is a single T cell receptor (beta chain) sequence and its context. A sample-barcoded 5' primer and a J-beta primer mix were used in a second PCR of roughly 7 to 11 cycles. One entry per CDR3 protein, called by TCRdb with MiXCR from the 5' RACE reads. The repertoire includes 650,000 to 900,000 distinct CDR3 sequences, 55% to 65% of them detected once, and 25% to 35% sits in the top ten. V was clipped by 0 bases and J by 1 base; unmatched bases: 9. The CDR3 length is 18 residues. Germline CDR1 reads LGHNA; CDR2 reads YNFKEQ. This entry comes from a study of blood T cells in healthy people across ages. Per sample, extraction of total RNA gave at least 5.5 micrograms in every case.

This clonotype originated in a man aged 25-45 years in good health. Sequencing was done on a sample of blood. V and J are TRBV4-2 and TRBJ2-5; 9 positions agree with TRBD1. In DNA form, the CDR3 reads TGTGCCAGCAGCCAAGAATCGTGGGGACAGGGTCCCCAAGAGACCCAGTACTTC. Translation: CASSQESWGQGPQETQYF.